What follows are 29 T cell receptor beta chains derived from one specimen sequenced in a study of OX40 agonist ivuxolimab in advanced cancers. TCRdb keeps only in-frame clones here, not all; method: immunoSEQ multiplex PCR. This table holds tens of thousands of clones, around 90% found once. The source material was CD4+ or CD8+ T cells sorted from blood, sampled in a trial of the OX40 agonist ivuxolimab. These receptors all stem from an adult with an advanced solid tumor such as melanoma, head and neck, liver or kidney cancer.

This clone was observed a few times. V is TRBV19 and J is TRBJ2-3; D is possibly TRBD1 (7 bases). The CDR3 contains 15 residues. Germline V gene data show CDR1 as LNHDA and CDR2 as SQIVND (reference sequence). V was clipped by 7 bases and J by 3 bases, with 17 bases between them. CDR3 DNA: TGTGCCAGTACCGGGGGACAGTTCTGGACAGATACGCAGTATTTT. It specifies CASTGGQFWTDTQYF.

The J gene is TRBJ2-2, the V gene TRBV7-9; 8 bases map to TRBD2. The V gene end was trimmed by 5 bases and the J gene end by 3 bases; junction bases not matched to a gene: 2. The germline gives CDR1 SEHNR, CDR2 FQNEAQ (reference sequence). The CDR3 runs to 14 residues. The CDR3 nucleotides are TGTGCCAGCAGCGGGACTAGAGACACCGGGGAGCTGTTTTTT. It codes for CASSGTRDTGELFF.

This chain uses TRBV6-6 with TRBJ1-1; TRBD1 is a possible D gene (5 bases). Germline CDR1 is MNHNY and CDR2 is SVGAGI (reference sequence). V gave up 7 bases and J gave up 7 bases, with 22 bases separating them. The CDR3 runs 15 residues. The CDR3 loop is CASNTRGGPGGEAFF. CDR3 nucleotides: TGTGCCAGCAATACACGCGGGGGTCCGGGGGGTGAAGCTTTCTTT.

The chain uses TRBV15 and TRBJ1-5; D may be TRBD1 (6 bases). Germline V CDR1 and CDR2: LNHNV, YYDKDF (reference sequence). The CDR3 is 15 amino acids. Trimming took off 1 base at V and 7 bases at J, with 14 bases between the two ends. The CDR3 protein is CATSRGGAGDQPQHF. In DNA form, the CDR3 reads TGTGCCACCAGCAGAGGGGGGGCAGGGGACCAGCCCCAGCATTTT.

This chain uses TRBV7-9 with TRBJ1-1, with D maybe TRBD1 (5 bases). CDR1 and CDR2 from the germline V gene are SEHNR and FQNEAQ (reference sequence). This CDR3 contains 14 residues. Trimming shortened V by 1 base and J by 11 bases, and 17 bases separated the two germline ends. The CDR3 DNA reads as TGTGCCAGCAGCTTAGTTCCCGCCAGGGATGCTGCTTTCTTT. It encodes CASSLVPARDAAFF.

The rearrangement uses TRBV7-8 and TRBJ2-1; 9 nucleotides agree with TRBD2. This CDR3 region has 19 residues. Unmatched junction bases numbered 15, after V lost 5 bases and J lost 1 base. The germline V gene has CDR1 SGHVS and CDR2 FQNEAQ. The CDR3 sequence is CASSPSGGFSGSSYNEQFF. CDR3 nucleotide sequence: TGTGCCAGCAGCCCGTCAGGCGGGTTTAGCGGGAGTTCCTACAATGAGCAGTTCTTC. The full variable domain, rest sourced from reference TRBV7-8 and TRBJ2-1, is GAGVSQSPRYKVAKRGQDVALRCDPISGHVSLFWYQQALGQGPEFLTYFQNEAQLDKSGLPSDRFFAERPEGSVSTLKIQRTQQEDSAVYLCASSPSGGFSGSSYNEQFFGPGTRLTVL.

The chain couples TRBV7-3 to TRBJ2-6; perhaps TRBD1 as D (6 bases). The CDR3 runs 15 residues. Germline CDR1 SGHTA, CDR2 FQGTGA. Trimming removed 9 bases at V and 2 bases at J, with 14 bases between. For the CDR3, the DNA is TGTGCCAGTGCGACAGGACATGCTGGGGCCAACGTCCTGACTTTC. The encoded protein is CASATGHAGANVLTF. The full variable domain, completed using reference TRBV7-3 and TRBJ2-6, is GAGVSQTPSNKVTEKGKYVELRCDPISGHTALYWYRQSLGQGPEFLIYFQGTGAADDSGLPNDRFFAVRPEGSVSTLKIQRTERGDSAVYLCASATGHAGANVLTFGAGSRLTVL.

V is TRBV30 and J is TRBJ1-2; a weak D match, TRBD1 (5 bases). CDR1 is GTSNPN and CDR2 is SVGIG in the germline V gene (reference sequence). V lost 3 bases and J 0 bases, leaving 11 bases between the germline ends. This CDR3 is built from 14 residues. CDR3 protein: CAWSRQGANYGYTF. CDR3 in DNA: TGTGCCTGGAGCAGGCAGGGAGCTAACTATGGCTACACCTTC.

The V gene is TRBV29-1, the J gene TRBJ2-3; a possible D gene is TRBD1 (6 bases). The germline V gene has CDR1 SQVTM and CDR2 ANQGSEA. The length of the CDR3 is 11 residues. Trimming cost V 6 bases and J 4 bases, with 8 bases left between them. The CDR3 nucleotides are TGCAGCGTCGAGGGGGCAGATACGCAGTATTTT. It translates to CSVEGADTQYF.

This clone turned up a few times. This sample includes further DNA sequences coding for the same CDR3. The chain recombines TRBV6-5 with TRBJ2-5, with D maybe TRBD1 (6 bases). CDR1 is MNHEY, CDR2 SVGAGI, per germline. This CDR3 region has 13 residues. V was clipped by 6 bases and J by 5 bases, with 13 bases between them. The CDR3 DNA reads TGTGCCAGCAGCCGACAGGTCGGGGAGACCCAGTACTTC. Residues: CASSRQVGETQYF.

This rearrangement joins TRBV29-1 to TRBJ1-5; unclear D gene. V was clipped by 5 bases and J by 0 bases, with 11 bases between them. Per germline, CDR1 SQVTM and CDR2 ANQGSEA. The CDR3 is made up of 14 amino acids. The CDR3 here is CSVPGSNSNQPQHF. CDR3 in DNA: TGCAGCGTTCCTGGTTCGAATAGCAATCAGCCCCAGCATTTT. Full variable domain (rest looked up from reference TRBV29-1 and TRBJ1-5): SAVISQKPSRDICQRGTSLTIQCQVDSQVTMMFWYRQQPGQSLTLIATANQGSEATYESGFVIDKFPISRPNLTFSTLTVSNMSPEDSSIYLCSVPGSNSNQPQHFGDGTRLSIL.

CDR3 nucleotides: TGCGCCAGCAGAATTGGGCTAGCGGGAAACAATGAGCAGTTCTTC. This encodes CASRIGLAGNNEQFF. The J gene is TRBJ2-1, the V gene TRBV5-1; 9 bases align to TRBD2. Unmatched junction bases numbered 8, after V lost 5 bases and J lost 5 bases. The CDR3 length is 15 residues. CDR1 and CDR2 (germline): SGHRS, YFSETQ.

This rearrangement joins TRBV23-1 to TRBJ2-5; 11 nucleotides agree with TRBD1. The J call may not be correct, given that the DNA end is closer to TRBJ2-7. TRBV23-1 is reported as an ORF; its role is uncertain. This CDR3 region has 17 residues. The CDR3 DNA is TGCGCCAGCAGTCAATCCGGGACAGGGGGAATTGGCTACGAGCAGTACTTC. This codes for CASSQSGTGGIGYEQYF.

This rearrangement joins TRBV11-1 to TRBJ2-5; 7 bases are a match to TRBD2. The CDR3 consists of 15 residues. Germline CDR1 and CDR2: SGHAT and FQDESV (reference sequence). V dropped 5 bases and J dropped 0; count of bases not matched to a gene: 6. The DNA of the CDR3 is TGTGCCAGCAGCCCTAGCGGTCTCTACCAAGAGACCCAGTACTTC. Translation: CASSPSGLYQETQYF.

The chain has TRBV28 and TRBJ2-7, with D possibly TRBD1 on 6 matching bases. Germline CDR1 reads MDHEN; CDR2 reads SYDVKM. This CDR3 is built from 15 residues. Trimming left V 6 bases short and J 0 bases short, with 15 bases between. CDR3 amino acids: CASRLRDNRSYEQYF. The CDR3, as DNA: TGTGCCAGCAGACTCAGGGACAACCGCTCCTACGAGCAGTACTTC.

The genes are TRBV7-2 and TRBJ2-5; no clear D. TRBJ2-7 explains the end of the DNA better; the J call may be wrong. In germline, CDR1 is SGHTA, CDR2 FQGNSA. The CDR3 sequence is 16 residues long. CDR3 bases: TGTGCCAGCAGCCCACAGTTCGTTGGGGTGAACTACGAGCAGTACTTC. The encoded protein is CASSPQFVGVNYEQYF.

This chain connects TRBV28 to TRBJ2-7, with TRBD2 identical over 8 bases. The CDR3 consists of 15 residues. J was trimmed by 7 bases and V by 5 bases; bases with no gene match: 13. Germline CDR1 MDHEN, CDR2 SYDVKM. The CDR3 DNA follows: TGTGCCAGCAGTCCCACGGCGGGGACTAGTCGGGAGCAGTACTTC. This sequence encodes CASSPTAGTSREQYF.

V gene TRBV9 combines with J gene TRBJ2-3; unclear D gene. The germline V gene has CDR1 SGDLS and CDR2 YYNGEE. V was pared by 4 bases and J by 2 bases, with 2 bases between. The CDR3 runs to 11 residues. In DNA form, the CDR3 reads TGTGCCAGCAGCTTCACAGATACGCAGTATTTT. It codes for CASSFTDTQYF.

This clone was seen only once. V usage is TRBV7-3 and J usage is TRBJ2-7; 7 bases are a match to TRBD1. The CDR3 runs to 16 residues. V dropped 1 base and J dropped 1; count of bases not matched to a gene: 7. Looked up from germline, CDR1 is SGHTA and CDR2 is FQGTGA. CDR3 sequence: CASSLMGTASSYEQYF. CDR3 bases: TGTGCCAGCAGCTTAATGGGGACAGCCTCTTCCTACGAGCAGTACTTC.

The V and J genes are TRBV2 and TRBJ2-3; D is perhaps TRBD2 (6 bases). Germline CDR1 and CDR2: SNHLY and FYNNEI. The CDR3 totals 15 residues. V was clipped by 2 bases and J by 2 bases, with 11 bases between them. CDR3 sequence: CASSERGRSTDTQYF. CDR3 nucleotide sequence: TGTGCCAGCAGTGAACGAGGGAGGTCCACAGATACGCAGTATTTT.

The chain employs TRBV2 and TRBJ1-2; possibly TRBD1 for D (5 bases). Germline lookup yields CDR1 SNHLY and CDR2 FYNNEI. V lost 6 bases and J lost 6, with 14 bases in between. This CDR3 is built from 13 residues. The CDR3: CASRKPGLDGYTF. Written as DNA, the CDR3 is TGTGCCAGCAGGAAACCGGGACTTGATGGCTACACCTTC.

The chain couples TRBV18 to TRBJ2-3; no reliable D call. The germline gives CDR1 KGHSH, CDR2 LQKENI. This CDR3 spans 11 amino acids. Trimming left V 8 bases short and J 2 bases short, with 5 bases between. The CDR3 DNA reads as TGTGCCAGCACGGTCACAGATACGCAGTATTTT. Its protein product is CASTVTDTQYF.

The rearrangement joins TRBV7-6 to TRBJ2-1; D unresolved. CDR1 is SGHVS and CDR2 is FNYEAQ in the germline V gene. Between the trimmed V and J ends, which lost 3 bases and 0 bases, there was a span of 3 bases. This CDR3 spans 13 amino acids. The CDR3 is CASSLSSYNEQFF. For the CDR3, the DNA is TGTGCCAGCAGCTTGAGCTCCTACAATGAGCAGTTCTTC.

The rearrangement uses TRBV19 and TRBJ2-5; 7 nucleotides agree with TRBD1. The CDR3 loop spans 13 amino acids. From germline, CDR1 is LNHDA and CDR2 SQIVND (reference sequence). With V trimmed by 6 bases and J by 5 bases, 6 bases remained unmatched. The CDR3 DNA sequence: TGTGCCAGTAGCCGACAGGGCGGGGAGACCCAGTACTTC. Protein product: CASSRQGGETQYF.

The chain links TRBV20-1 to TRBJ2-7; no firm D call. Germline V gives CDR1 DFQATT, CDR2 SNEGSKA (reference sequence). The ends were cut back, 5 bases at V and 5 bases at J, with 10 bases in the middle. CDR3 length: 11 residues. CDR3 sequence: CSASREDEQYF. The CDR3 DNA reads TGCAGTGCTTCCAGAGAGGACGAGCAGTACTTC.

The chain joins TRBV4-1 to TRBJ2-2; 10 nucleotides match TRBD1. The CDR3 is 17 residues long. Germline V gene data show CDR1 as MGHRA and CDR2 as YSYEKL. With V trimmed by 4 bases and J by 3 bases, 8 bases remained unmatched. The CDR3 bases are TGCGCCAGCAGCCGACCGACAGGGGGCCTAGACACCGGGGAGCTGTTTTTT. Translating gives CASSRPTGGLDTGELFF.

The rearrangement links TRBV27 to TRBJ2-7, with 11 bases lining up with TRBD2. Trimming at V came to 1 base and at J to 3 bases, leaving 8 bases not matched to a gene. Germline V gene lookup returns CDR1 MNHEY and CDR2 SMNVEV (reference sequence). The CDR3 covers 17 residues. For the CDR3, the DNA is TGTGCCAGCAGTTTATTACGCGGGACTAGCGGAGTCTACGAGCAGTACTTC. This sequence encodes CASSLLRGTSGVYEQYF.

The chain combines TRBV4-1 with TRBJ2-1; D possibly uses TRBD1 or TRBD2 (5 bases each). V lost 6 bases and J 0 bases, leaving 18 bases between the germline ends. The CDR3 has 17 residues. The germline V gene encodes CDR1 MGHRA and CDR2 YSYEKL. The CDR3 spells CASRDRGQGSSYNEQFF. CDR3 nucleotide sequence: TGCGCCAGCAGGGATCGGGGCCAGGGTAGCTCCTACAATGAGCAGTTCTTC.

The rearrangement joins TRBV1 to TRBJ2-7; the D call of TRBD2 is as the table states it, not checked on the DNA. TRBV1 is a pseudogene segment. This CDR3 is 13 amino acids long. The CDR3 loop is CTSSKAGGYEQYF. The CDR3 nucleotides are TGCACCAGCAGCAAGGCGGGAGGTTACGAGCAGTACTTC.